The 22 T cell receptor beta chains given below trace back to one sample, sequenced in a study of T cells in Graves' hyperthyroidism and ophthalmopathy. RNA transcripts gave rise to amplified TCR beta CDR3 regions. RT-PCR in the first round (using the HTBI primer set) targeted the TCR CDR3. TCRdb analysed the multiplex PCR reads with MiXCR anew, one entry per CDR3 protein. The sample has fewer than 500,000 distinct CDR3 sequences, roughly 14% seen once. Input material: blood. The receptors were sampled from a man in his late teens or twenties with Graves' ophthalmopathy.

This clonotype was detected ten times or more. The chain joins TRBV5-1 to TRBJ2-5; D not certain. The CDR3 has 14 residues. Germline CDR1 SGHRS, CDR2 YFSETQ. Trimming shortened V by 4 bases and J by 2 bases, and 12 bases separated the two germline ends. The CDR3 DNA is TGCGCCAGCAGCCCCCTGGGCGGTCAAGAGACCCAGTACTTC. Protein: CASSPLGGQETQYF.

This clonotype was seen many times. J is TRBJ2-1 and V is TRBV7-2; D gene ambiguous. The CDR3 runs to 13 residues. Germline CDR1 SGHTA, CDR2 FQGNSA. V dropped 5 bases and J dropped 5 bases, with 10 bases sitting between them. The CDR3 coding sequence is TGTGCCAGCAGCCCCGAGCTAAACAATGAGCAGTTCTTC. Translation: CASSPELNNEQFF.

This clonotype has a count of ten or more. This chain connects TRBV7-9 to TRBJ2-3; D is uncertain. V lost 4 bases, J lost 1 base, and 12 bases lay in between. CDR3 size: 15 residues. Germline V gives CDR1 SEHNR, CDR2 FQNEAQ (reference sequence). The CDR3 DNA reads as TGTGCCAGCAGCTCAGCTAGGGCGGGCACAGATACGCAGTATTTT. Its protein is CASSSARAGTDTQYF.

This clonotype came up a few times. The chain employs TRBV25-1 and TRBJ1-1; D is uncertain. The CDR3 runs 11 residues. V dropped 4 bases and J dropped 8 bases, with 8 bases sitting between them. Germline assignment: CDR1 MGHDK and CDR2 SYGVNS. The CDR3 sequence: CASSGGREAFF. Here the CDR3 DNA reads TGTGCCAGCAGTGGAGGGCGAGAAGCTTTCTTT.

This clonotype has a count of ten or more. V gene TRBV24-1 combines with J gene TRBJ2-7, with a weak D call TRBD2 (6 bases). This CDR3 is built from 14 residues. Between the trimmed V and J ends, which lost 5 bases and 6 bases, there was a span of 16 bases. Germline V gives CDR1 KGHDR, CDR2 SFDVKD. CDR3: CATSGPTPSAEQYF. The CDR3 DNA reads TGTGCCACCAGTGGTCCCACCCCTAGCGCCGAGCAGTACTTC.

The chain couples TRBV18 to TRBJ2-7; D may be TRBD2 (7 bases). V lost 4 bases to trimming and J lost 6 bases, with 19 bases between them. CDR3 length: 15 amino acids. Germline CDR1 is KGHSH and CDR2 is LQKENI. CDR3 amino acids: CASSQSWGGQGEQYF. In nucleotides, the CDR3 is TGTGCCAGCTCACAAAGTTGGGGGGGCCAGGGCGAGCAGTACTTC. Supplemented by reference TRBV18 and TRBJ2-7, the full variable domain reads NAGVMQNPRHLVRRRGQEARLRCSPMKGHSHVYWYRQLPEEGLKFMVYLQKENIIDESGMPKERFSAEFPKEGPSILRIQQVVRGDSAAYFCASSQSWGGQGEQYFGPGTRLTVT.

This clonotype has at least ten counts. The J gene is TRBJ2-1, the V gene TRBV7-8; possible D gene TRBD2, 6 bases. The CDR3 covers 17 residues. The germline V gene encodes CDR1 SGHVS and CDR2 FQNEAQ. V dropped 5 bases and J dropped 4 bases, with 21 bases sitting between them. CDR3 sequence (DNA): TGTGCCAGCAGCCAGACCTCCCCGGGGGAGATATACAATGAGCAGTTCTTC. This translates into CASSQTSPGEIYNEQFF.

This clonotype showed up many times. This rearrangement joins TRBV20-1 to TRBJ2-1, with 7 bases that match TRBD2. CDR3 length: 14 residues. Germline CDR1 DFQATT, CDR2 SNEGSKA (reference sequence). V dropped 8 bases and J dropped 5; count of bases not matched to a gene: 12. This CDR3 is CSTSGNIWDNEQFF. In DNA, the CDR3 is TGCAGTACGAGCGGGAACATTTGGGACAATGAGCAGTTCTTC.

This clonotype was recorded at least ten times. The rearrangement uses TRBV2 and TRBJ2-1, with TRBD1 as a possible D gene (5 bases). CDR3 length: 11 residues. The ends were cut back, 7 bases at V and 10 bases at J, with 11 bases in the middle. Germline loops: CDR1 SNHLY, CDR2 FYNNEI. The CDR3 DNA sequence: TGTGCCAGCAACGCAGGGCCCGAGCAGTTCTTC. This codes for CASNAGPEQFF.

This clonotype appeared a few times. V is TRBV4-1 and J is TRBJ2-5; 7 bases align to TRBD1. V lost 3 bases, J lost 6 bases, and 13 bases stayed unmatched. Germline CDR1 reads MGHRA; CDR2 reads YSYEKL. The CDR3 is 16 residues long. CDR3 nucleotide sequence: TGCGCCAGCAGCCAGACCCATGACAGGGATCGAAAGACCCAGTACTTC. This translates into CASSQTHDRDRKTQYF.

This clonotype was seen repeatedly, ten times or more. The chain employs TRBV6-1 and TRBJ2-7; 12 positions agree with TRBD2. V trimming: 7 bases; J trimming: 7 bases; junction bases outside the gene matches: 11. This CDR3 contains 15 residues. Germline CDR1 MNHNS, CDR2 SASEGT. The CDR3 bases are TGTGCCAGCACGAGGCTAGCGGGAGGGCCAGGGGAGCAGTACTTC. This sequence encodes CASTRLAGGPGEQYF.

This clonotype was counted at least ten times. The chain uses TRBV2 and TRBJ2-5, with D tentatively TRBD2 (5 bases). The CDR3 is made up of 12 amino acids. V lost 10 bases and J 0 bases, leaving 9 bases between the germline ends. Per germline, CDR1 SNHLY and CDR2 FYNNEI. The DNA of the CDR3 is TGTGCCACCGGACTGTACCAAGAGACCCAGTACTTC. Amino acid sequence: CATGLYQETQYF.

This clonotype was observed many times. The rearrangement links TRBV6-1 to TRBJ2-1, with 15 bases lining up with TRBD2. Germline V gene lookup returns CDR1 MNHNS and CDR2 SASEGT. The CDR3 consists of 14 residues. The trim removed 10 bases at V and 9 bases at J, leaving 7 bases unmatched. CDR3 in amino acids: CATQGLAGGREQFF. The CDR3 bases are TGTGCCACCCAAGGACTAGCGGGGGGGCGTGAGCAGTTCTTC.

The rearrangement joins TRBV9 to TRBJ2-5; weak D call: TRBD2 (5 bases). The CDR3 runs to 13 residues. V was shortened by 2 bases and J by 3 bases, with 8 bases between the two germline ends. The V gene's germline CDR1 is SGDLS and CDR2 YYNGEE. The CDR3 DNA sequence: TGTGCCAGCAGCGTCGGGAATAAAGAGACCCAGTACTTC. It encodes CASSVGNKETQYF.

This clonotype was observed many times. The chain has TRBV6-5 and TRBJ2-7; possibly TRBD1 for D (5 bases). The germline gives CDR1 MNHEY, CDR2 SVGAGI. Trimming cost V 2 bases and J 4 bases, with 15 bases left between them. This CDR3 has 15 residues. CDR3 sequence (DNA): TGTGCCAGCAGTTACACCCGACAGATTGGTTACGAGCAGTACTTC. As protein: CASSYTRQIGYEQYF.

This clonotype was counted many times. The rearrangement joins TRBV6-5 to TRBJ2-5, with 8 bases identical to TRBD1. Germline V gene lookup returns CDR1 MNHEY and CDR2 SVGAGI. The V segment lost 2 bases and the J segment 1 base; nucleotides outside the gene matches: 3. The CDR3 length is 15 residues. The CDR3 nucleotides are TGTGCCAGCAGTTACCACGGACAGGGCCAAGAGACCCAGTACTTC. This encodes CASSYHGQGQETQYF.

There are a few counts of this clonotype. The rearrangement links TRBV13 to TRBJ2-1, with D perhaps TRBD2 (6 bases). The CDR3 has 15 residues. Germline loops: CDR1 PRHDT, CDR2 FYEKMQ (reference sequence). V lost 4 bases and J lost 1, with 11 bases in between. In nucleotides, the CDR3 is TGTGCCAGCAGCTCCACTAGCAGTTCCTACAATGAGCAGTTCTTC. Translation: CASSSTSSSYNEQFF.

There are many counts of this clonotype. The rearrangement uses TRBV20-1 and TRBJ1-4; D possibly corresponds to TRBD1 (6 bases). Germline V gives CDR1 DFQATT, CDR2 SNEGSKA (reference sequence). Trimming cost V 6 bases and J 7 bases, with 15 bases left between them. This CDR3 has 13 amino acids. For the CDR3, the DNA is TGCAGTGCAAATACAGGGATAAGTGAAAAACTGTTTTTT. It specifies CSANTGISEKLFF.

In this sample, this clonotype turned up a few times. The rearrangement uses TRBV3-1 and TRBJ2-4; 11 bases match TRBD1. CDR3 length equals 16 residues. With V trimmed by 5 bases and J by 3 bases, 6 bases remained unmatched. Germline V CDR1 and CDR2: LGHDT, YNNKEL (reference sequence). CDR3 nucleotide sequence: TGTGCCAGCAGCTTTCGGACAGGGGGCGGCAAAAACATTCAGTACTTC. Its translation: CASSFRTGGGKNIQYF. Supplemented by reference TRBV3-1 and TRBJ2-4, the full variable domain reads DTAVSQTPKYLVTQMGNDKSIKCEQNLGHDTMYWYKQDSKKFLKIMFSYNNKELIINETVPNRFSPKSPDKAHLNLHINSLELGDSAVYFCASSFRTGGGKNIQYFGAGTRLSVL.

This clonotype came up many times. The chain carries TRBV30 and TRBJ1-1, with D perhaps matching TRBD1 (6 bases). V was clipped by 7 bases and J by 1 base, with 19 bases between them. Germline values: CDR1 GTSNPN, CDR2 SVGIG (reference sequence). The CDR3 is 15 amino acids. This chain's CDR3 is CASTPLGAGNTEAFF. CDR3 sequence (DNA): TGTGCCTCTACCCCACTGGGGGCCGGGAACACTGAAGCTTTCTTT.

The chain has TRBV7-2 and TRBJ2-5; TRBD2 aligns across 9 bases. CDR1 and CDR2 from the germline V gene are SGHTA and FQGNSA. This CDR3 is 15 amino acids long. The V gene end was trimmed by 4 bases and the J gene end by 11 bases; junction bases not matched to a gene: 14. CDR3 DNA: TGTGCCAGCAGCTATGGCCCTATTTTAGCGGGGGTACAGTACTTC. Translation gives CASSYGPILAGVQYF. The whole variable domain, filled in from reference TRBV7-2 and TRBJ2-5, reads GAGVSQSPSNKVTEKGKDVELRCDPISGHTALYWYRQSLGQGLEFLIYFQGNSAPDKSGLPSDRFSAERTGGSVSTLTIQRTQQEDSAVYLCASSYGPILAGVQYFGPGTRLLVL.

This clonotype has ten or more counts. This rearrangement joins TRBV20-1 to TRBJ1-2, with 9 bases identical to TRBD1. The ends lost 0 bases at V and 3 bases at J; junction bases unmatched: 5. CDR1 is DFQATT and CDR2 is SNEGSKA in the germline V gene (reference sequence). The CDR3 has 15 residues. The CDR3 nucleotides read TGCAGTGCTAGAGACCGGGACAGGGTCGACTATGGCTACACCTTC. Translation: CSARDRDRVDYGYTF.